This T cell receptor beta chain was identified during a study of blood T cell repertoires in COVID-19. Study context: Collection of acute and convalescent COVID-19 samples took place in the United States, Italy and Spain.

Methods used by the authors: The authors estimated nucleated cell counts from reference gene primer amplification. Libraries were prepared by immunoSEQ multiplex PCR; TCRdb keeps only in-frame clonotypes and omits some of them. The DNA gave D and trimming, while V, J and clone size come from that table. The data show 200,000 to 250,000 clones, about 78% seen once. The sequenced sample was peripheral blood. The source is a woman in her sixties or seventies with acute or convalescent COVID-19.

In DNA form, the CDR3 reads TGTGCCAGCAGAATGACAAGGAATCAGCCCCAGCATTTT. This gives the protein CASRMTRNQPQHF. The gene calls are TRBV2 and TRBJ1-5; no definite D call. The CDR3 runs to 13 residues. Trimming removed 6 bases from V and 4 bases from J, with 10 bases in between. Germline CDR1 and CDR2: SNHLY and FYNNEI.